These T cell receptor beta chains were read from a single sample in a study of cytomegalovirus exposure and HLA in healthy donors. Profiling relied on immunoSEQ multiplex PCR, and the TCRdb table lists in-frame clones only, not all of them. Among around 250,000 clones, almost 90% were seen once, and the ten largest hold 0.37%. Source material: PBMCs. Receptors were obtained from a woman aged 18-29 years in good health and CMV-seronegative. The CDR3 runs from the conserved cysteine through the conserved F or W. D genes are given only for firm matches. The size of a clone is reported for some rows only, either as once, few or many, or as a class for expanded clones.

v_gene	d_gene	abundance	len	j_gene	CDR3aa	CDR3nt
TRBV2	-	-	16	TRBJ2-6	CASRIQGFPGANVLTF	TGTGCCAGCAGGATACAGGGATTCCCTGGGGCCAACGTCCTGACTTTC
TRBV6-5	-	once	15	TRBJ1-5	CASSYSPGQNQPQHF	TGTGCCAGCAGTTACTCGCCAGGGCAGAATCAGCCCCAGCATTTT
TRBV29-1	TRBD2	-	13	TRBJ2-7	CSVLAGGRYEQYF	TGCAGCGTTCTAGCGGGGGGGCGGTACGAGCAGTACTTC
TRBV10-2	-	once	14	TRBJ1-1	CASSEPTGNTEAFF	TGCGCCAGCAGTGAGCCGACAGGGAACACTGAAGCTTTCTTT
TRBV27	-	-	13	TRBJ1-4	CASSLLGHEKLFF	TGTGCCAGCAGTTTGCTAGGCCATGAAAAACTGTTTTTT
TRBV6-5	TRBD2	-	15	TRBJ2-1	CASSYSTSGYNEQFF	TGTGCCAGCAGTTACTCGACTAGCGGCTACAATGAGCAGTTCTTC
TRBV6-5	-	-	15	TRBJ1-1	CASSYRGGGRWEAFF	TGTGCCAGCAGTTACCGCGGGGGGGGTAGGTGGGAAGCTTTCTTT
TRBV28	TRBD1	-	16	TRBJ2-5	CASSQSTGTGGETQYF	TGTGCCAGCAGTCAATCCACCGGGACAGGGGGAGAGACCCAGTACTTC
TRBV6-5	-	-	15	TRBJ1-6	CASSYSGVLGSPLHF	TGTGCCAGCAGTTACTCAGGGGTTCTTGGTTCACCCCTCCACTTT
TRBV11-3	-	-	13	TRBJ2-1	CASSLAGYNEQFF	TGTGCCAGCAGCTTAGCAGGGTACAATGAGCAGTTCTTC
TRBV7-2	-	-	15	TRBJ2-5	CASSLSGYYQETQYF	TGTGCCAGCAGCTTAAGCGGGTACTACCAAGAGACCCAGTACTTC
TRBV7-3	-	few	16	TRBJ2-1	CASSLEDSSSYNEQFF	TGTGCCAGCAGCTTAGAGGATTCCAGCTCCTACAATGAGCAGTTCTTC
TRBV30	-	-	13	TRBJ1-1	CAWGSYMNTEAFF	TGTGCCTGGGGCTCATACATGAACACTGAAGCTTTCTTT
TRBV5-1	TRBD1	-	18	TRBJ2-1	CASSPQGTWGQQGIEQFF	TGCGCCAGCAGCCCCCAGGGGACGTGGGGACAGCAGGGTATTGAGCAGTTCTTC
TRBV4-1	-	-	13	TRBJ2-7	CASSQFVNYEQYF	TGCGCCAGCAGCCAATTTGTCAACTACGAGCAGTACTTC
TRBV19	TRBD1	-	16	TRBJ2-1	CASTSAEDRAFEEQFF	TGTGCCAGTACCTCGGCCGAGGACAGGGCCTTTGAGGAGCAGTTCTTC
TRBV28	TRBD1	-	15	TRBJ1-2	CASSHSGTGTYGYTF	TGTGCCAGCAGTCATTCCGGGACAGGGACCTATGGCTACACCTTC